This passage covers 7 T cell receptor beta chains from one sample sequenced in a study of regulatory T cells in long-lasting Graves disease. Specified time point: persistent/refractory GD, antithyroid drugs over 5 years with positive TRAb. PBMCs were the source of the RNA used for TCR sequencing. TCR beta libraries were built with iRepertoire HTBI primers and Arm-PCR of CDR3 regions. Each CDR3 protein is one row after TCRdb ran MiXCR on the multiplex PCR reads. Of about 660,000 distinct CDR3 sequences in the sample, around 30% were seen once. Sequencing used peripheral blood mononuclear cells (PBMCs), obtained when the disease was refractory, from a patient treated with antithyroid drugs. The receptors derive from a female donor with Graves disease.

This clonotype has at least ten counts. The V call is TRBV6-1, the J call TRBJ1-2; D is uncertain. This CDR3 is built from 13 residues. In germline, CDR1 is MNHNS, CDR2 SASEGT. V was clipped by 7 bases and J by 4 bases, with 13 bases between them. CDR3 in amino acids: CASTQGGGYGYTF. The CDR3 DNA is TGTGCCAGCACCCAAGGAGGCGGCTATGGCTACACCTTC.

This clonotype was seen a handful of times. The V gene is TRBV2, the J gene TRBJ2-7; D is possibly TRBD1 or TRBD2 (5 bases each). Trimming removed 7 bases at V and 6 bases at J, with 13 bases between. In germline, CDR1 is SNHLY, CDR2 FYNNEI. The CDR3 sequence is 12 residues long. The CDR3 DNA is TGTGCCAGCAATCCTGAGGGGCCCGAGCAGTACTTC. It yields the protein CASNPEGPEQYF.

The rearrangement joins TRBV19 to TRBJ1-2; D is unclear. The germline CDR1 and CDR2 sequences are LNHDA and SQIVND (reference sequence). This CDR3 region has 14 residues. The CDR3 DNA reads as TGTGTCACTCTCGTCTTGGGGATCAACTATGGCTACACCTTC. Translated: CVTLVLGINYGYTF.

The chain recombines TRBV7-2 with TRBJ1-1; D not resolved. The V gene lost 5 bases and the J gene lost 6 bases, with 13 bases spanning the gap. CDR1 is SGHTA, CDR2 FQGNSA, per germline. The CDR3 has 13 amino acids. This CDR3 reads CASSPQPGSEAFF. The CDR3 nucleotides read TGTGCCAGCAGCCCCCAACCCGGGTCTGAAGCTTTCTTT.

The chain couples TRBV6-1 to TRBJ2-2, with D perhaps given as TRBD1 or TRBD2 (5 bases each). Looked up from germline, CDR1 is MNHNS and CDR2 is SASEGT. CDR3 size: 13 residues. V was clipped by 8 bases and J by 7 bases, with 14 bases between them. In DNA, the CDR3 is TGTGCCAGCGCCCGGGACCAAGGCGGGGAGCTGTTTTTT. It codes for CASARDQGGELFF.

The chain combines TRBV15 with TRBJ2-7; possible D gene TRBD1, 6 bases. The CDR3 consists of 14 residues. The germline V and J ends were trimmed by 2 bases and 2 bases, with 10 bases remaining between them. CDR1 and CDR2 from the germline V gene are LNHNV and YYDKDF (reference sequence). DNA for the CDR3: TGTGCCACCAGCAGACAGGGGAGCCCCTACGAGCAGTACTTC. Its translation: CATSRQGSPYEQYF. The whole variable domain, filled in from reference TRBV15 and TRBJ2-7, reads DAMVIQNPRYQVTQFGKPVTLSCSQTLNHNVMYWYQQKSSQAPKLLFHYYDKDFNNEADTPDNFQSRRPNTSFCFLDIRSPGLGDTAMYLCATSRQGSPYEQYFGPGTRLTVT.

The genes are TRBV3-1 and TRBJ2-5; 10 bases map to TRBD2. The CDR3 runs 16 residues. J gave up 2 bases and V 4 bases, and 7 bases lay outside the gene matches. Germline CDR1 is LGHDT and CDR2 is YNNKEL (reference sequence). The CDR3, as DNA: TGTGCCAGCAGCCCATCAGCGGGAGGGGTACAAGAGACCCAGTACTTC. This encodes CASSPSAGGVQETQYF.